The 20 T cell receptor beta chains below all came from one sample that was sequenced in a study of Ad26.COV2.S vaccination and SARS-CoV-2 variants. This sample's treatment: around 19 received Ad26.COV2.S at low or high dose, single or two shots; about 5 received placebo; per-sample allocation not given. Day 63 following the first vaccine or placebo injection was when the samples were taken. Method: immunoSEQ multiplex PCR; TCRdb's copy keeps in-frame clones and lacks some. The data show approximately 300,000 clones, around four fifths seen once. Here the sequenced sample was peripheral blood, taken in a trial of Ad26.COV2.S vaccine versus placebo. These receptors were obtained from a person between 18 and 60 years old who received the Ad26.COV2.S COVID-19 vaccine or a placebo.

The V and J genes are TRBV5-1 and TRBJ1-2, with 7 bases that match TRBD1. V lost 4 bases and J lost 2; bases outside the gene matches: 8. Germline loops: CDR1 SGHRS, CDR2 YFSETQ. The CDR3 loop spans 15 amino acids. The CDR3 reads CASSRPGQKNYGYTF. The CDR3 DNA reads TGCGCCAGCAGCCGTCCGGGACAGAAGAACTATGGCTACACCTTC. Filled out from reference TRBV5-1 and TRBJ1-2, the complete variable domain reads KAGVTQTPRYLIKTRGQQVTLSCSPISGHRSVSWYQQTPGQGLQFLFEYFSETQRNKGNFPGRFSGRQFSNSRSEMNVSTLELGDSALYLCASSRPGQKNYGYTFGSGTRLTVV.

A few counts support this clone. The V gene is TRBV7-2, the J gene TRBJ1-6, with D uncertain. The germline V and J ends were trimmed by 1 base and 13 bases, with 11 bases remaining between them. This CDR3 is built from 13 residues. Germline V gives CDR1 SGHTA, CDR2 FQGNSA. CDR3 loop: CASSLDSRRPLHF. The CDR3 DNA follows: TGTGCCAGCAGCTTAGATAGTCGGAGGCCCCTCCACTTT.

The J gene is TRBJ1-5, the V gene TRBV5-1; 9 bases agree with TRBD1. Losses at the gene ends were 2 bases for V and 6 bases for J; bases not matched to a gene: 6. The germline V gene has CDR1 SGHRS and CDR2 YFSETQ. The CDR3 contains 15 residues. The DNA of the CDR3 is TGCGCCAGCAGCTTACAGGGGGCGCATGGTCAGCCCCAGCATTTT. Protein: CASSLQGAHGQPQHF.

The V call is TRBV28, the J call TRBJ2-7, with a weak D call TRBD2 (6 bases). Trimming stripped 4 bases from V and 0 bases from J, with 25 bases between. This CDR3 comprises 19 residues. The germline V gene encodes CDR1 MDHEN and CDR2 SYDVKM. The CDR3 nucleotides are TGTGCCAGCAGTTACGCGATCGGGGACTCCGCGACTTACTCCTACGAGCAGTACTTC. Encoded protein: CASSYAIGDSATYSYEQYF.

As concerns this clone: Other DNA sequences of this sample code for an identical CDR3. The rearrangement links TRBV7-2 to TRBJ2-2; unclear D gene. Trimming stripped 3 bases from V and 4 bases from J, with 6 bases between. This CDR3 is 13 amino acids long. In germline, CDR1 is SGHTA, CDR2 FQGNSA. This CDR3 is CASSFDPTGELFF. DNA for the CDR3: TGTGCCAGCAGCTTTGACCCCACCGGGGAGCTGTTTTTT.

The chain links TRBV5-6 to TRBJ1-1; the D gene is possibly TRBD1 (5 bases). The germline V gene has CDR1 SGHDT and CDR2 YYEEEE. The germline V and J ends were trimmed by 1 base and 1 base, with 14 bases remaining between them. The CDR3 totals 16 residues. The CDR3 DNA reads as TGTGCCAGCAGCTTGCCAGGGCGGTCCGGGAACACTGAAGCTTTCTTT. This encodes CASSLPGRSGNTEAFF.

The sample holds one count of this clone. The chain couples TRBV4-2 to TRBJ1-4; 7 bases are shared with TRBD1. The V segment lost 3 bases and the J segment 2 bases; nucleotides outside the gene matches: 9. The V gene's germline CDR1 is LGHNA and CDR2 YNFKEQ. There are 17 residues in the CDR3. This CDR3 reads CASSQEPYRGTNEKLFF. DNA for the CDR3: TGTGCCAGCAGCCAGGAGCCTTACAGGGGCACTAATGAAAAACTGTTTTTT.

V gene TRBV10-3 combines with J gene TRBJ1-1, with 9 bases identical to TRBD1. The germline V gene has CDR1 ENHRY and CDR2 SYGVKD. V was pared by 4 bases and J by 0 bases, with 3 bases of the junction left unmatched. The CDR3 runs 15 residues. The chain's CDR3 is CAISGGQGMNTEAFF. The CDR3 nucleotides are TGTGCCATCAGTGGCGGACAGGGGATGAACACTGAAGCTTTCTTT.

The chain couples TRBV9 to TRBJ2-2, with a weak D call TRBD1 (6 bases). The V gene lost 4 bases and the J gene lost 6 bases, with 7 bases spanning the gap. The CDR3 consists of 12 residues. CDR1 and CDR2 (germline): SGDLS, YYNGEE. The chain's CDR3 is CASSPGAGELFF. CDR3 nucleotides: TGTGCCAGCAGCCCAGGGGCCGGGGAGCTGTTTTTT.

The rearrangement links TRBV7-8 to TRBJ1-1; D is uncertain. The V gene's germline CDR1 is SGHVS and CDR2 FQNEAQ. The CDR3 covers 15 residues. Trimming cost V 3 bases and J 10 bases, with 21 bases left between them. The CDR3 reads CASSFTQFRTRGAFF. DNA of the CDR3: TGTGCCAGCAGCTTTACACAATTCCGGACGCGGGGAGCTTTCTTT.

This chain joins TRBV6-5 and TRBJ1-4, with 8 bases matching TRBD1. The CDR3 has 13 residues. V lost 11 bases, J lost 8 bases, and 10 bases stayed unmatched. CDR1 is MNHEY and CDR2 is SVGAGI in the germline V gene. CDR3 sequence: CAGSRGLGEKLFF. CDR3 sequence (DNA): TGTGCCGGATCCAGGGGGCTTGGGGAAAAACTGTTTTTT.

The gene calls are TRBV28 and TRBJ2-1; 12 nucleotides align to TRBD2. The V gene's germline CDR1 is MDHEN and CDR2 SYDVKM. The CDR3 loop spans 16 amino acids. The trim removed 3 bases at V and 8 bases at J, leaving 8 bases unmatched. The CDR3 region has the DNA TGTGCCAGCAGTTTGGGGGGGACTAGCGGGCGGCATGAGCAGTTCTTC. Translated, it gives CASSLGGTSGRHEQFF.

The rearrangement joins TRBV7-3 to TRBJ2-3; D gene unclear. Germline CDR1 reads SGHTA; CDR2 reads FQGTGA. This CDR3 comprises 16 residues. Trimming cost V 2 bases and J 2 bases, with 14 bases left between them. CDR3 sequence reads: CASSLGFGETTDTQYF. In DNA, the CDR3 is TGTGCCAGCAGCTTAGGGTTTGGCGAAACCACAGATACGCAGTATTTT.

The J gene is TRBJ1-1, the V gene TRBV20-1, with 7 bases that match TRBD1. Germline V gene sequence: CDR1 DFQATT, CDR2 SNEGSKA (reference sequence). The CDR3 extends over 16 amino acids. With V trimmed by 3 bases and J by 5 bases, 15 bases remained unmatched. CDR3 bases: TGCAGTGCTAGTAGAGGGGGCGCATACTCAGGGACTGAAGCTTTCTTT. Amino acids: CSASRGGAYSGTEAFF.

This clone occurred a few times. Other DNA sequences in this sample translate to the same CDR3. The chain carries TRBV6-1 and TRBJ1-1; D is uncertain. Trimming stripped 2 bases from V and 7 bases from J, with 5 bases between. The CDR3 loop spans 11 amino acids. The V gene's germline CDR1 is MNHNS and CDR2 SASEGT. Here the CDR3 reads CASSELGEAFF. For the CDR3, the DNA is TGTGCCAGCAGTGAATTAGGTGAAGCTTTCTTT.

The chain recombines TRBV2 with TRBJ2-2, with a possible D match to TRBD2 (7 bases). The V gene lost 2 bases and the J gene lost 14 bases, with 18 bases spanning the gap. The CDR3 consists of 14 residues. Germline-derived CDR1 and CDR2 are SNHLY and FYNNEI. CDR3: CASSERGAEGSLFF. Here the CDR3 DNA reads TGTGCCAGCAGTGAACGGGGGGCCGAGGGAAGCCTGTTTTTT.

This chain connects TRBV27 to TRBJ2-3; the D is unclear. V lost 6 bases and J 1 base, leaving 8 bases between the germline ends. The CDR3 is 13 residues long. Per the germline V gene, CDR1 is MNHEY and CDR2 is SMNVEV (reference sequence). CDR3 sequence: CASSGRGTDTQYF. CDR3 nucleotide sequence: TGTGCCAGCAGCGGGCGAGGCACAGATACGCAGTATTTT.

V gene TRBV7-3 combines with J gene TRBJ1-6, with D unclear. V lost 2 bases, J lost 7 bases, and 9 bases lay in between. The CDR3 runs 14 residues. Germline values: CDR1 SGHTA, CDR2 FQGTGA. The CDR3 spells CASSLGQLNSPLHF. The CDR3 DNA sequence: TGTGCCAGCAGCTTAGGTCAGCTCAATTCACCCCTCCACTTT. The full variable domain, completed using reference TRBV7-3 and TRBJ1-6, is GAGVSQTPSNKVTEKGKYVELRCDPISGHTALYWYRQSLGQGPEFLIYFQGTGAADDSGLPNDRFFAVRPEGSVSTLKIQRTERGDSAVYLCASSLGQLNSPLHFGNGTRLTVT.

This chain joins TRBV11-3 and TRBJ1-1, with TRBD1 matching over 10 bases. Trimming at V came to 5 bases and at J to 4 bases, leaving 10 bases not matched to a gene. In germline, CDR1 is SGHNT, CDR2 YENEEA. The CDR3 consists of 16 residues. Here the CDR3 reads CASSPGGTGAPTEAFF. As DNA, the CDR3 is TGTGCCAGCAGCCCAGGTGGGACAGGGGCGCCCACTGAAGCTTTCTTT.

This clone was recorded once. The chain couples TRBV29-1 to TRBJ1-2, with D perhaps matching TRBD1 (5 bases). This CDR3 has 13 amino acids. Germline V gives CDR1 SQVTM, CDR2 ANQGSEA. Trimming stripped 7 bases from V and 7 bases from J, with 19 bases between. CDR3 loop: CSGRDLGVGGYTF. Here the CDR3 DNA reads TGCAGCGGTCGGGACCTTGGGGTCGGTGGCTACACCTTC.